These T cell receptor beta chains were read from a single sample in a study of CD8 T cells in ankylosing spondylitis. MiXCR, run by TCRdb on the 5' RACE reads, gives a single entry per CDR3 protein. In the table there are about 540,000 distinct CDR3 sequences, about 12% of which are singletons. The sample consisted of blood, either unsorted or a sorted T cell fraction (not recorded which). The receptors were gathered from a male donor with ankylosing spondylitis. Each CDR3 is given with its conserved first and last residue. D genes are given only for firm matches. Clone size is shown for a subset of rows, as once, few, many or a class of expanded clone.

TRBJ2-1 . TRBV18 TRBD2 CASSPPSKRGGHEQFF TGTGCCAGCTCACCACCGAGCAAGCGGGGTGGCCATGAGCAGTTCTTC
TRBJ2-1 . TRBV6-5 . CASSYRMEQFF TGTGCCAGCAGTTACCGGATGGAGCAGTTCTTC
TRBJ1-1 . TRBV27 . CASMEGGTEAFF TGTGCCAGCATGGAGGGAGGCACTGAAGCTTTCTTT
TRBJ1-1 few TRBV11-3 . CASSLGIGNTEAFF TGTGCCAGCAGCTTAGGCATAGGGAACACTGAAGCTTTCTTT
TRBJ2-7 . TRBV29-1 TRBD1 CSVASGQPYEQYF TGCAGCGTTGCCTCGGGACAGCCCTACGAGCAGTACTTC
TRBJ2-1 many TRBV12-3/TRBV12-4 TRBD2 CASTLGIAGNEQFF TGTGCCAGCACCCTCGGGATAGCGGGAAATGAGCAGTTCTTC
TRBJ2-7 few TRBV27 . CASSLERGPYEQYF TGTGCCAGCAGTTTGGAACGGGGGCCCTACGAGCAGTACTTC
TRBJ1-5 few TRBV5-1 . CASSDEGNQPQHF TGCGCCAGCAGCGATGAAGGGAATCAGCCCCAGCATTTT
TRBJ1-2 many TRBV20-1 . CSARGHSYGYTF TGCAGTGCTAGGGGACACAGCTATGGCTACACCTTC
TRBJ2-1 few TRBV5-1 . CASRIFSSNEQFF TGCGCCAGCAGGATCTTTAGTTCGAATGAGCAGTTCTTC
TRBJ1-2 few TRBV24-1 . CATSKTGDLRLGYTF TGTGCCACCAGTAAAACAGGAGACCTTCGTCTTGGCTACACCTTC
TRBJ1-5 . TRBV5-8 . CASSSQGGMSNQPQHF TGTGCCAGCAGCTCACAGGGAGGGATGAGCAATCAGCCCCAGCATTTT
TRBJ2-5 few TRBV20-1 TRBD1 CSAAKGQQETQYF TGCAGTGCTGCTAAGGGACAGCAAGAGACCCAGTACTTC
TRBJ1-4 many TRBV4-1 . CASSFREKLFF TGCGCCAGCAGCTTCCGTGAAAAACTGTTTTTT
TRBJ2-3 few TRBV14 . CASRGSRSSTDTQYF TGTGCCAGCAGGGGCTCAAGATCTAGCACAGATACGCAGTATTTT
TRBJ2-1 . TRBV4-1 TRBD2 CASSQRLAGGPGIYNEQFF TGCGCCAGCAGCCAACGGCTAGCGGGAGGGCCTGGAATCTACAATGAGCAGTTCTTC
TRBJ1-6 . TRBV13 . CASSYVLVGYNSPLHF TGTGCCAGCAGCTACGTCTTGGTAGGATATAATTCACCCCTCCACTTT
TRBJ2-1 many TRBV20-1 TRBD2 CSARAPGLAGVGTYNEQFF TGCAGTGCTAGAGCCCCGGGACTAGCGGGAGTAGGTACCTACAATGAGCAGTTCTTC
TRBJ2-7 . TRBV2 . CASSEQEGYEQYF TGTGCCAGCAGTGAACAGGAGGGATACGAGCAGTACTTC
TRBJ1-1 many TRBV29-1 . CSVAIQWETEAFF TGCAGCGTTGCAATTCAGTGGGAGACTGAAGCTTTCTTT
TRBJ2-2 . TRBV4-2 TRBD1 CASSQEDRAYTGELFF TGTGCCAGCAGCCAAGAGGACAGGGCGTACACCGGGGAGCTGTTTTTT
TRBJ2-1 . TRBV10-3 TRBD2 CAISDPGTSGYNEQFF TGTGCCATCAGTGACCCCGGTACTAGCGGTTACAATGAGCAGTTCTTC
TRBJ1-5 many TRBV20-1 TRBD1 CSALPGQGDQPQHF TGCAGTGCGCTTCCGGGACAGGGGGATCAGCCCCAGCATTTT
TRBJ2-5 many TRBV12-3/TRBV12-4 TRBD1 CASSSRTGQETQYF TGTGCCAGCAGTTCCCGGACAGGGCAAGAGACCCAGTACTTC
TRBJ2-3 few TRBV5-6 . CASVAGVTDTQYF TGTGCCAGCGTAGCAGGGGTCACAGATACGCAGTATTTT
TRBJ1-2 few TRBV7-9 . CASRLDATDGPGYTF TGTGCCAGCAGATTAGATGCGACGGACGGACCTGGCTACACCTTC
TRBJ2-3 few TRBV20-1 . CSARQIRDGASTDTQYF TGCAGTGCTAGACAAATCCGGGACGGTGCTAGCACAGATACGCAGTATTTT
TRBJ2-1 many TRBV12-3/TRBV12-4 . CASSEMTGGVYNEQFF TGTGCCAGCAGTGAGATGACTGGTGGCGTATACAATGAGCAGTTCTTC
TRBJ2-7 few TRBV5-1 . CASSVTPYEQYF TGCGCCAGCAGCGTTACCCCCTACGAGCAGTACTTC
TRBJ2-1 . TRBV25-1 . CASSEVGTYEQFF TGTGCCAGCAGTGAGGTCGGAACCTATGAGCAGTTCTTC
TRBJ2-2 many TRBV10-3 . CAISGPGQRNTGELFF TGTGCCATCAGCGGACCCGGACAACGCAACACCGGGGAGCTGTTTTTT
TRBJ1-1 few TRBV3-1 . CASSVGGGGYTEAFF TGTGCCAGCAGCGTAGGAGGGGGGGGGTACACTGAAGCTTTCTTT
TRBJ2-1 many TRBV20-1 TRBD2 CSGVGGPNNEQFF TGCAGTGGGGTGGGAGGGCCGAACAATGAGCAGTTCTTC
TRBJ2-3 few TRBV7-6 TRBD2 CASSLEGLADVSSTDTQYF TGTGCCAGCAGCCTAGAGGGGCTAGCGGATGTATCTAGCACAGATACGCAGTATTTT
TRBJ1-4 . TRBV3-1 . CASLPGPNEKLFF TGTGCCAGCCTTCCAGGGCCTAATGAAAAACTGTTTTTT